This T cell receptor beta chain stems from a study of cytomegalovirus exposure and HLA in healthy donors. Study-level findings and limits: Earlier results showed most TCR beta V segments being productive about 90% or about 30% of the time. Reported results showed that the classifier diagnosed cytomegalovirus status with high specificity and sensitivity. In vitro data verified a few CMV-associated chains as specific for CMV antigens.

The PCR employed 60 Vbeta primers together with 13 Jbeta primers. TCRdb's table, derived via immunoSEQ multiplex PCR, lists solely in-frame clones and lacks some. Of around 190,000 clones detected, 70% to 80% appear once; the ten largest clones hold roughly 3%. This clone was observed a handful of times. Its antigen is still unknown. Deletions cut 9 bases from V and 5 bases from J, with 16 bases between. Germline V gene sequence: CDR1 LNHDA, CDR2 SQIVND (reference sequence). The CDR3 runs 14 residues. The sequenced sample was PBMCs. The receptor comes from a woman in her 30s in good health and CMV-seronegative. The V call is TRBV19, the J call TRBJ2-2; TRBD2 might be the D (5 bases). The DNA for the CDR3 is TGTGCCAGCCGCCCCCGAGGGTTGACCGGGGAGCTGTTTTTT. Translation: CASRPRGLTGELFF. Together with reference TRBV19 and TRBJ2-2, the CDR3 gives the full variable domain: DGGITQSPKYLFRKEGQNVTLSCEQNLNHDAMYWYRQDPGQGLRLIYYSQIVNDFQKGDIAEGYSVSREKKESFPLTVTSAQKNPTAFYLCASRPRGLTGELFFGEGSRLTVL.